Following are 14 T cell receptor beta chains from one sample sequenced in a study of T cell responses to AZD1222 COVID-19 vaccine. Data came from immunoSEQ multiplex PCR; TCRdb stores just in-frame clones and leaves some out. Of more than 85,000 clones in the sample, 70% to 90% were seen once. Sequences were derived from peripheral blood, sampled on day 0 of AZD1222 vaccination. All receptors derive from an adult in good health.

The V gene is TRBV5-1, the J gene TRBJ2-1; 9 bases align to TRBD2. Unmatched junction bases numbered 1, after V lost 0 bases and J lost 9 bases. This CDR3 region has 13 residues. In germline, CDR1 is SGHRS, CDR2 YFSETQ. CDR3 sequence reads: CASSLVAGAEQFF. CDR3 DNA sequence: TGCGCCAGCAGCTTGGTAGCGGGAGCTGAGCAGTTCTTC.

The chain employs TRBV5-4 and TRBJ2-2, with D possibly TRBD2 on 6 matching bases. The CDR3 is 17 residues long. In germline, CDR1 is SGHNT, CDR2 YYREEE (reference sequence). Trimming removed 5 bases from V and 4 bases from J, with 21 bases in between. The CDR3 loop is CASSQVGGGPGTGELFF. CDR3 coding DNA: TGTGCCAGCAGTCAGGTCGGGGGAGGACCGGGCACCGGGGAGCTGTTTTTT. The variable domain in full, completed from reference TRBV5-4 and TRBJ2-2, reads ETGVTQSPTHLIKTRGQQVTLRCSSQSGHNTVSWYQQALGQGPQFIFQYYREEENGRGNFPPRFSGLQFPNYSSELNVNALELDDSALYLCASSQVGGGPGTGELFFGEGSRLTVL.

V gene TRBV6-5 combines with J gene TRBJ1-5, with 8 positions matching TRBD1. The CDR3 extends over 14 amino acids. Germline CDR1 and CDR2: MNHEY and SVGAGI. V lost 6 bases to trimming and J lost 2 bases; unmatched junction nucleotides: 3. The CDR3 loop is CASRDRDGNQPQHF. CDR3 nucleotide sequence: TGTGCCAGCAGGGACAGGGACGGCAATCAGCCCCAGCATTTT.

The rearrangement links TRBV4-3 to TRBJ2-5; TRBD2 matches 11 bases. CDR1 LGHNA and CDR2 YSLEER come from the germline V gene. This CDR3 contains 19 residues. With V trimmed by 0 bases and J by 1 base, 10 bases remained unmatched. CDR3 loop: CASSQDRSGRAGVQETQYF. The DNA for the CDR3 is TGCGCCAGCAGCCAAGATCGTAGCGGGAGGGCCGGGGTCCAAGAGACCCAGTACTTC.

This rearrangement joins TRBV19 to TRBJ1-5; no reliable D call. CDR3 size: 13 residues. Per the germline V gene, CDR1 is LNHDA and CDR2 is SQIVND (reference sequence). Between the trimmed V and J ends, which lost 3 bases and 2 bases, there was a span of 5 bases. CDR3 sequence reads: CASSMFGNQPQHF. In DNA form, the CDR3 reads TGTGCCAGTAGTATGTTTGGCAATCAGCCCCAGCATTTT.

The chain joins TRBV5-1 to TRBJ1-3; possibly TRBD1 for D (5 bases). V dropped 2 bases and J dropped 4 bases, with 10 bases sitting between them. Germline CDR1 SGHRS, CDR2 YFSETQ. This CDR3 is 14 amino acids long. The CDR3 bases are TGCGCCAGCAGCTTTATGGGGGAAGGAAACACCATATATTTT. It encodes CASSFMGEGNTIYF.

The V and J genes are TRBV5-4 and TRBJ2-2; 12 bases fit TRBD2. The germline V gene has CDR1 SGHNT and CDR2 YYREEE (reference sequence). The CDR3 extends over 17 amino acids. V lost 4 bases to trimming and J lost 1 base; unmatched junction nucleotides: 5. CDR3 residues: CASSPTSGRLNTGELFF. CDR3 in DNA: TGTGCCAGCAGCCCGACTAGCGGGAGATTGAACACCGGGGAGCTGTTTTTT.

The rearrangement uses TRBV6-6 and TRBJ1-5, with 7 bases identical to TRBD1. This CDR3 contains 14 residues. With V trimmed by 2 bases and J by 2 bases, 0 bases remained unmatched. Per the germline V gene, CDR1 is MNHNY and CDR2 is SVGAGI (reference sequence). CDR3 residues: CASSYTGGNQPQHF. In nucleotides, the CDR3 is TGTGCCAGCAGTTACACAGGGGGCAATCAGCCCCAGCATTTT.

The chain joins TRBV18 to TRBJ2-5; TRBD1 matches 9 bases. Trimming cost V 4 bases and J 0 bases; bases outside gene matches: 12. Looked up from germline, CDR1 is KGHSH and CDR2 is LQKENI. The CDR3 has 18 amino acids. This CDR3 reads CASSLTGGYDIYQETQYF. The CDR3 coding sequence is TGTGCCAGCTCACTTACAGGGGGCTACGATATTTACCAAGAGACCCAGTACTTC.

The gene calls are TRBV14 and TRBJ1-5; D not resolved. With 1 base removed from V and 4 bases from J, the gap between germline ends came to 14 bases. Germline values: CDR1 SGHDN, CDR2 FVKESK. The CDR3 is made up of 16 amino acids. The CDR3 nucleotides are TGTGCCAGCAGCCAAGTAGGGCAGGATGGAAATCAGCCCCAGCATTTT. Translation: CASSQVGQDGNQPQHF. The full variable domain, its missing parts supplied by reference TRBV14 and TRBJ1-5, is EAGVTQFPSHSVIEKGQTVTLRCDPISGHDNLYWYRRVMGKEIKFLLHFVKESKQDESGMPNNRFLAERTGGTYSTLKVQPAELEDSGVYFCASSQVGQDGNQPQHFGDGTRLSIL.

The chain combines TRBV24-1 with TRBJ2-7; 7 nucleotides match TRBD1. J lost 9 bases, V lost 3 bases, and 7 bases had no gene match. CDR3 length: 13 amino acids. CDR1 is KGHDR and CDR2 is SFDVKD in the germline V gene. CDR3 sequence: CATSDNAGGRQYF. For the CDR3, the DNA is TGTGCCACCAGTGATAACGCAGGGGGACGGCAGTACTTC.

The CDR3, as DNA: TGTGCCAGCAGTCTCTCGTCAAGATCCTACGAGCAGTACTTC. Its protein is CASSLSSRSYEQYF. J is TRBJ2-7 and V is TRBV27; unclear D gene. The CDR3 is 14 amino acids. Germline lookup yields CDR1 MNHEY and CDR2 SMNVEV (reference sequence). V was pared by 5 bases and J by 1 base, with 12 bases between.

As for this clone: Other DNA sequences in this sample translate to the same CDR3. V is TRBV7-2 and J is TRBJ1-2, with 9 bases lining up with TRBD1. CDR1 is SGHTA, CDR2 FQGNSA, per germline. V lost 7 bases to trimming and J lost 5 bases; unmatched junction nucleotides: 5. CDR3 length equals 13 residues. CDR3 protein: CASTTGTGYGYTF. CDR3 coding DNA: TGTGCCAGCACCACCGGGACAGGGTATGGCTACACCTTC. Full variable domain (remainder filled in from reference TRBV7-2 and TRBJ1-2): GAGVSQSPSNKVTEKGKDVELRCDPISGHTALYWYRQSLGQGLEFLIYFQGNSAPDKSGLPSDRFSAERTGGSVSTLTIQRTQQEDSAVYLCASTTGTGYGYTFGSGTRLTVV.

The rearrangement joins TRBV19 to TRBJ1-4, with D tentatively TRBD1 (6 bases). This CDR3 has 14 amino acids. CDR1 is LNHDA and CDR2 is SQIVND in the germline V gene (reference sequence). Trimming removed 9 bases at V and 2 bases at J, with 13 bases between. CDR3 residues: CASKQGSTNEKLFF. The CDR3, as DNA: TGTGCCAGCAAACAGGGATCGACTAATGAAAAACTGTTTTTT.